This TCR beta chain emerged from a study of cytomegalovirus exposure and HLA in healthy donors. Across the whole study: Out of around 360 genotyped donors, approximately 84% belonged to the Caucasian-associated ancestry cluster.

Use of 60 Vbeta and 13 Jbeta primers characterized the PCR. Libraries were prepared by immunoSEQ multiplex PCR; TCRdb keeps only in-frame clonotypes and omits some of them. The data hold 200,000 to 250,000 clones, with almost 80% observed a single time. CDR1 is MNHEY and CDR2 is SMNVEV in the germline V gene (reference sequence). V lost 2 bases and J lost 3, with 8 bases in between. The CDR3 consists of 13 residues. This TCR came from a man between 18 and 29 years old in good health and CMV-seronegative. This rearrangement joins TRBV27 to TRBJ2-7; a weak D match, TRBD2 (6 bases). The specimen sequenced was PBMCs. CDR3 in DNA: TGTGCCAGCAGTTTAAGGAGGGGCTACGAGCAGTACTTC. It yields the protein CASSLRRGYEQYF.